These T cell receptor beta chains were read from a single sample in a study of monozygotic twins with inflammatory bowel disease. TCRdb processed the 5' RACE reads again and assigns one entry to each CDR3 protein, with no DNA. Found here are about 170,000 distinct CDR3 sequences; the top ten clones hold under 3.5%. Sequenced material: blood. The receptor set was obtained from a human donor with ulcerative colitis or Crohn's disease, or a healthy co-twin of an affected twin (not recorded which). CDR3s include the opening cysteine and the closing phenylalanine or tryptophan.

j_call v_call cdr3_aa
TRBJ2-1 TRBV18 CASSPSNNEQFF
TRBJ2-1 TRBV9 CASSVQEYNEQFF
TRBJ2-1 TRBV24-1 CATSEDNRSYNEQFF
TRBJ1-1 TRBV5-1 CASSLNRGRDTEAFF
TRBJ2-1 TRBV11-2 CASSFTLAGASLGSYNEQFF
TRBJ2-7 TRBV7-9 CASSLSTGHEQYF
TRBJ2-7 TRBV5-4 CASSQPGQGFSYEQYF
TRBJ2-1 TRBV29-1 CSSQPTRSHNEQFF
TRBJ1-5 TRBV27 CASSLSLNRNQPQHF
TRBJ1-5 TRBV29-1 CSAGTGGQPQHF
TRBJ2-5 TRBV7-2 CASSIQGGQETQYF
TRBJ2-7 TRBV5-1 CASSLRRGSTPDEQYF
TRBJ2-5 TRBV7-9 CASSVKSGRYQETQYF
TRBJ2-6 TRBV9 CASSARGRPDGISGANVLTF
TRBJ2-3 TRBV29-1 CSVEGITGYTDTQYF
TRBJ1-6 TRBV20-1 CSAISQQGRTSPLHF
TRBJ1-3 TRBV5-1 CASSLAGPKRGNTIYF
TRBJ2-1 TRBV24-1 CATSGWSSYNEQFF
TRBJ2-2 TRBV5-1 CASRWTSVNTGELFF
TRBJ2-7 TRBV5-1 CASSLAPGGSNYEQYF
TRBJ2-7 TRBV7-9 CASSTGTLTYEQYF
TRBJ1-1 TRBV29-1 CSATGQTNTEAFF
TRBJ2-4 TRBV20-1 CSALDPGRGGIQYF
TRBJ2-3 TRBV7-9 CASSLLGTDTQYF
TRBJ2-1 TRBV5-5 CASSLGVAGGRSYNEQFF
TRBJ2-3 TRBV7-2 CASSPDWRDTQYF
TRBJ2-2 TRBV11-2 CASSFLAPGRGELFF
TRBJ2-7 TRBV18 CASSPDYEQYF
TRBJ1-6 TRBV9 CATSVAGTGNNSPLHF
TRBJ2-4 TRBV15 CATSRGFPPEAPAKNIQYF
TRBJ2-7 TRBV5-6 CASSFGLHSYEQYF
TRBJ2-1 TRBV3-1 CASSQDAVLNEQFF
TRBJ1-3 TRBV5-1 CASSLDGASLGNTIYF